The 26 T cell receptor beta chains below were found in one sample sequenced in a study of regulatory T cells in long-lasting Graves disease. With iRepertoire HTBI primers and Arm-PCR of CDR3 regions, TCR beta libraries were built. TCRdb independently ran MiXCR on the multiplex PCR reads; one entry per CDR3 protein. The table shows some 450,000 distinct CDR3 sequences, with over 15% occurring only once. Time point defined: newly diagnosed GD, antithyroid drugs for less than 3 months. PBMC-derived RNA was used for the TCR library. The same data also went into a second study, on T cells in Graves' hyperthyroidism and ophthalmopathy.

Sequencing used peripheral blood mononuclear cells (PBMCs), obtained at new diagnosis, from a patient treated with antithyroid drugs. These receptors all come from a woman in her thirties with Graves disease.

This clonotype was found many times. The rearrangement joins TRBV5-1 to TRBJ2-6, with D possibly being TRBD2 (7 bases). Germline V gene data show CDR1 as SGHRS and CDR2 as YFSETQ. Trimming removed 3 bases from V and 0 bases from J, with 10 bases in between. The CDR3 totals 16 residues. CDR3 in amino acids: CASSWGGNSGANVLTF. The CDR3 DNA reads TGCGCCAGCAGCTGGGGGGGCAACTCTGGGGCCAACGTCCTGACTTTC. The variable domain in full, with the rest retrieved from reference TRBV5-1 and TRBJ2-6, is KAGVTQTPRYLIKTRGQQVTLSCSPISGHRSVSWYQQTPGQGLQFLFEYFSETQRNKGNFPGRFSGRQFSNSRSEMNVSTLELGDSALYLCASSWGGNSGANVLTFGAGSRLTVL.

This clonotype occurred a few times. V is TRBV4-3 and J is TRBJ2-1; D is unresolved. The CDR3 consists of 16 residues. Trimming left V 2 bases short and J 0 bases short, with 11 bases between. The V gene's germline CDR1 is LGHNA and CDR2 YSLEER. The CDR3: CASSQTSVSSYNEQFF. DNA of the CDR3: TGCGCCAGCAGCCAAACGTCTGTGAGCTCCTACAATGAGCAGTTCTTC.

This clonotype was counted a few times. CDR3 loop: CASSQSPLTSPALFF. The CDR3 DNA reads as TGCGCCAGCAGCCAATCGCCGTTAACCAGCCCAGCGCTGTTTTTT. The V gene is TRBV4-3, the J gene TRBJ2-2; D gene ambiguous. The CDR3 spans 15 residues. V lost 2 bases and J lost 13, with 20 bases in between. From germline, CDR1 is LGHNA and CDR2 YSLEER.

This clonotype was found many times. The CDR3 spells CATRRDNQETQYF. The CDR3 coding sequence is TGTGCCACCCGCCGGGACAATCAAGAGACCCAGTACTTC. The genes are TRBV7-9 and TRBJ2-5, with D maybe TRBD1 (6 bases). This CDR3 is built from 13 residues. V shed 10 bases and J shed 2 bases, with 14 bases lying between them. Germline lookup yields CDR1 SEHNR and CDR2 FQNEAQ (reference sequence).

In this sample, this clonotype turned up many times. This chain joins TRBV3-1 and TRBJ1-2; possible D gene TRBD1, 6 bases. Trimming took off 4 bases at V and 4 bases at J, with 13 bases between the two ends. CDR1 is LGHDT and CDR2 is YNNKEL in the germline V gene (reference sequence). There are 14 residues in the CDR3. CDR3 amino acids: CASSPLDSFYGYTF. The DNA for the CDR3 is TGTGCCAGCAGCCCCTTGGACAGTTTCTATGGCTACACCTTC.

This chain uses TRBV5-5 with TRBJ2-1; TRBD2 aligns across 14 bases. V shed 3 bases, J shed 0 bases, and the junction held 5 bases outside the gene matches. This CDR3 region has 18 residues. Looked up from germline, CDR1 is SGHKS and CDR2 is YYEKEE (reference sequence). The CDR3 loop is CASSWGLAGVSSYNEQFF. The CDR3 DNA reads as TGTGCCAGCAGCTGGGGACTAGCGGGAGTAAGCTCCTACAATGAGCAGTTCTTC.

This clonotype has ten or more counts. This sequence joins TRBV27 and TRBJ1-2; tentative D call: TRBD1 (6 bases). Germline values: CDR1 MNHEY, CDR2 SMNVEV (reference sequence). The CDR3 has 13 residues. Trimming pared 5 bases from V and 4 bases from J, leaving 11 bases between. The CDR3 DNA is TGTGCCAGCAGTCGGGACACCTTCTATGGCTACACCTTC. It translates to CASSRDTFYGYTF.

There are many counts of this clonotype. The chain links TRBV12-3 or TRBV12-4 to TRBJ2-1, with a tentative D call TRBD1 (6 bases). This CDR3 is 14 amino acids long. Trimming shortened V by 8 bases and J by 5 bases, and 16 bases separated the two germline ends. CDR3 protein: CASGPQGPNNEQFF. In DNA, the CDR3 is TGTGCCAGCGGTCCTCAGGGGCCTAACAATGAGCAGTTCTTC.

This clonotype was counted many times. The chain joins TRBV9 to TRBJ1-1; no reliable D call. Germline CDR1 and CDR2: SGDLS and YYNGEE. V was shortened by 0 bases and J by 5 bases, with 8 bases between the two germline ends. The CDR3 consists of 13 residues. The chain's CDR3 is CASSVDGRTEAFF. CDR3 sequence (DNA): TGTGCCAGCAGCGTAGACGGCAGGACTGAAGCTTTCTTT. The full variable domain, in which reference TRBV9 and TRBJ1-1 provide the parts outside the CDR3, is DSGVTQTPKHLITATGQRVTLRCSPRSGDLSVYWYQQSLDQGLQFLIQYYNGEERAKGNILERFSAQQFPDLHSELNLSSLELGDSALYFCASSVDGRTEAFFGQGTRLTVV.

This clonotype turned up a few times. V and J are TRBV24-1 and TRBJ2-1; unclear D gene. Germline V gene data show CDR1 as KGHDR and CDR2 as SFDVKD. CDR3 length: 15 residues. V shed 6 bases and J shed 0 bases, with 11 bases lying between them. The CDR3 DNA reads TGTGCCACCAGTCGAAACAGCGACTCCTACAATGAGCAGTTCTTC. Translated: CATSRNSDSYNEQFF.

The table lists this clonotype with many counts. The rearrangement uses TRBV7-2 and TRBJ2-4; D may be TRBD2 (6 bases). The CDR3 length is 15 residues. Germline lookup yields CDR1 SGHTA and CDR2 FQGNSA. The V gene lost 3 bases and the J gene lost 0 bases, with 9 bases spanning the gap. CDR3 sequence: CASSLEGPAKNIQYF. The CDR3 region has the DNA TGTGCCAGCAGCTTGGAGGGCCCAGCCAAAAACATTCAGTACTTC.

This clonotype showed up many times. The chain joins TRBV6-1 to TRBJ1-5; the D gene is possibly TRBD1 (5 bases). Trimming removed 0 bases from V and 3 bases from J, with 15 bases in between. Germline lookup yields CDR1 MNHNS and CDR2 SASEGT. This CDR3 is 17 amino acids long. The CDR3 DNA is TGTGCCAGCAGTGAAGCTTTCCGCAGGGTTGCCAATCAGCCCCAGCATTTT. This translates into CASSEAFRRVANQPQHF.

At least ten counts were recorded for this clonotype. One end of the junction does not line up with germline, which may come from a read error. This chain links TRBV18 with TRBJ1-1; tentative D call: TRBD1 (6 bases). Per the germline V gene, CDR1 is KGHSH and CDR2 is LQKENI. There are 13 residues in the CDR3. The CDR3 sequence is CASSPQGRTEAFF. DNA for the CDR3: TGCGCCAGCAGTCCCCAGGGGCGCACTGAAGCTTTCTTT.

This clonotype was seen ten or more times. The V call is TRBV28, the J call TRBJ2-5; TRBD2 aligns across 8 bases. Germline V gene data show CDR1 as MDHEN and CDR2 as SYDVKM. The CDR3 sequence is 16 residues long. V gave up 10 bases and J gave up 7 bases; unmatched junction bases: 20. The CDR3 region is CATLDYPGLVGRTQYF. CDR3 in DNA: TGTGCCACCCTTGATTACCCGGGACTAGTGGGGAGGACCCAGTACTTC.

This clonotype appeared many times. The rearrangement links TRBV11-2 to TRBJ1-4; D is perhaps TRBD1 (5 bases). Trimming took off 5 bases at V and 11 bases at J, with 15 bases between the two ends. The CDR3 is made up of 13 amino acids. Germline assignment: CDR1 SGHAT and CDR2 FQNNGV. The CDR3 protein is CASSTQGEGKLFF. DNA for the CDR3: TGTGCCAGCAGCACCCAGGGAGAGGGGAAACTGTTTTTT.

To note about this clonotype: A read error may account for a junction end that differs from germline. The chain combines TRBV9 with TRBJ2-7; TRBD2 agrees at 11 bases. Per germline, CDR1 SGDLS and CDR2 YYNGEE. The CDR3 loop spans 14 amino acids. The CDR3 loop is CAGSVAGGPNEQYF. DNA for the CDR3: TGTGCCGGCAGCGTAGCGGGAGGGCCGAATGAGCAGTACTTC.

This clonotype was found a few times. The rearrangement uses TRBV15 and TRBJ1-5; D is unresolved. The germline gives CDR1 LNHNV, CDR2 YYDKDF (reference sequence). V was shortened by 1 base and J by 1 base, with 23 bases between the two germline ends. The CDR3 spans 20 residues. In DNA, the CDR3 is TGTGCCACCAGCAGAGGGGGTTATGTGGATTATTTGGGGAGCAATCAGCCCCAGCATTTT. The encoded protein is CATSRGGYVDYLGSNQPQHF.

A remark on this clonotype: One base away lies a much larger clone, so this may be a sequencing read error. J is TRBJ1-1 and V is TRBV28, with a possible D match to TRBD1 (6 bases). CDR1 is MDHEN, CDR2 SYDVKM, per germline. The CDR3 totals 14 residues. CDR3 protein: CASSALLRDTGAFF. CDR3 in DNA: TGTGCCAGCAGTGCCCTCCTCAGGGACACTGGAGCTTTCTTT.

This clonotype came up many times. This rearrangement joins TRBV4-3 to TRBJ2-1, with 8 bases fitting TRBD1. Germline lookup yields CDR1 LGHNA and CDR2 YSLEER. V lost 0 bases, J lost 3 bases, and 10 bases stayed unmatched. The CDR3 totals 18 residues. CDR3 in DNA: TGCGCCAGCAGCCAAGATCAGGTCAGGACAGGGTTCTACAATGAGCAGTTCTTC. Its translation: CASSQDQVRTGFYNEQFF.

This clonotype has ten or more counts. This chain joins TRBV3-1 and TRBJ1-5; D gene unclear. From germline, CDR1 is LGHDT and CDR2 YNNKEL (reference sequence). The CDR3 covers 13 residues. The V and J ends lost 3 bases and 10 bases respectively, with 13 bases between them. The CDR3 reads CASSHAKKGPQHF. CDR3 nucleotides: TGTGCCAGCAGCCACGCGAAGAAAGGACCCCAGCATTTT.

This clonotype was counted ten times or more. This rearrangement joins TRBV7-9 to TRBJ2-3; D possibly corresponds to TRBD2 (5 bases). CDR3 length equals 14 residues. Germline V gene lookup returns CDR1 SEHNR and CDR2 FQNEAQ (reference sequence). V lost 1 base to trimming and J lost 1 base, with 6 bases between them. The CDR3 sequence: CASSLVRGTDTQYF. The CDR3 bases are TGTGCCAGCAGCTTAGTGCGGGGCACAGATACGCAGTATTTT.

The chain couples TRBV7-2 to TRBJ2-4; 8 bases map to TRBD1. V trimming: 1 base; J trimming: 9 bases; junction bases outside the gene matches: 5. Germline-derived CDR1 and CDR2 are SGHTA and FQGNSA. This CDR3 is built from 14 residues. CDR3 protein: CASSLEAGTGIQYF. CDR3 DNA: TGTGCCAGCAGCTTAGAGGCAGGGACAGGCATTCAGTACTTC.

This clonotype was seen a handful of times. The V gene is TRBV5-1, the J gene TRBJ1-2; TRBD1 is a possible D gene (6 bases). The CDR3 loop spans 13 amino acids. V was shortened by 4 bases and J by 6 bases, with 13 bases between the two germline ends. The germline gives CDR1 SGHRS, CDR2 YFSETQ. CDR3 in DNA: TGCGCCAGCAGCGAGCGGAGGGGGGATGGCTACACCTTC. It encodes CASSERRGDGYTF.

This clonotype was detected only a few times. The genes are TRBV14 and TRBJ2-3; unclear D gene. V was shortened by 0 bases and J by 0 bases, with 16 bases between the two germline ends. Germline assignment: CDR1 SGHDN and CDR2 FVKESK. This CDR3 has 18 residues. This chain's CDR3 is CASSQDVASYISTDTQYF. The DNA for the CDR3 is TGTGCCAGCAGCCAAGATGTTGCGAGCTATATCAGCACAGATACGCAGTATTTT.

Ten or more counts support this clonotype. The V gene is TRBV3-1, the J gene TRBJ2-5; TRBD2 aligns across 8 bases. The CDR3 length is 14 residues. CDR1 is LGHDT and CDR2 is YNNKEL in the germline V gene (reference sequence). Trimming cost V 4 bases and J 5 bases; bases outside gene matches: 6. In DNA form, the CDR3 reads TGTGCCAGCAGCCCGATAGCGGGAACGGAGACCCAGTACTTC. It is translated as CASSPIAGTETQYF.

This clonotype has just a few counts. This chain links TRBV29-1 with TRBJ1-5; no clear D gene. V was clipped by 7 bases and J by 4 bases, with 11 bases between them. Germline CDR1 and CDR2: SQVTM and ANQGSEA. CDR3 length equals 12 residues. CDR3 sequence reads: CSAAQPNQPQHF. In nucleotides, the CDR3 is TGCAGCGCCGCCCAGCCAAATCAGCCCCAGCATTTT.